This T cell receptor (beta chain) was found in a study of control samples from healthy donors and cancer patients. Clones were read by immunoSEQ multiplex PCR, and TCRdb kept only the in-frame ones, dropping some. The sample shows under 450,000 clones, around 90% of them seen only once. Germline assignment: CDR1 MNHEY and CDR2 SVGEGT. This CDR3 is built from 16 residues. With V trimmed by 1 base and J by 4 bases, 4 bases remained unmatched. The TCR originated in a man in his forties or fifties with head and neck cancer. The chain carries TRBV6-2 or TRBV6-3 and TRBJ1-4; 9 bases align to TRBD1. Sequenced material: PBMCs. The CDR3 region has the DNA TGTGCCAGCAGTTACTTTGGGACAGGGATTAATGAAAAACTGTTTTTT. This encodes CASSYFGTGINEKLFF.